The 5 T cell receptor beta chains below were found in one sample sequenced in a study of control samples from healthy donors and cancer patients. The protocol was immunoSEQ multiplex PCR, while the TCRdb copy is restricted to in-frame clones and leaves out a portion. Of 21,000 or so clones in the sample, about 85% were seen once. The source material was PBMCs. Every receptor here comes from a man between 60 and 70 years old with head and neck cancer.

The CDR3 spells CASTFGALATGELFF. CDR3 DNA sequence: TGTGCCAGCACCTTTGGGGCCCTGGCCACCGGGGAGCTGTTTTTT. This rearrangement joins TRBV7-2 to TRBJ2-2, with D possibly being TRBD1 (5 bases). From germline, CDR1 is SGHTA and CDR2 FQGNSA. This CDR3 spans 15 amino acids. V lost 7 bases and J 4 bases, leaving 16 bases between the germline ends.

V is TRBV15 and J is TRBJ2-4; D might be TRBD1 (6 bases). Germline-derived CDR1 and CDR2 are LNHNV and YYDKDF (reference sequence). The CDR3 has 17 residues. With 6 bases removed from V and 0 bases from J, the gap between germline ends came to 18 bases. CDR3 bases: TGTGCCACCAGTCCCGGGACATTCCTCCTAGCCAAAAACATTCAGTACTTC. Its protein is CATSPGTFLLAKNIQYF. The full variable domain, with the rest looked up from reference TRBV15 and TRBJ2-4, is DAMVIQNPRYQVTQFGKPVTLSCSQTLNHNVMYWYQQKSSQAPKLLFHYYDKDFNNEADTPDNFQSRRPNTSFCFLDIRSPGLGDTAMYLCATSPGTFLLAKNIQYFGAGTRLSVL.

The V and J genes are TRBV3-1 (or the pseudogene TRBV3-2) and TRBJ1-2; 12 nucleotides align to TRBD1. Trimming cost V 4 bases and J 8 bases; bases outside gene matches: 8. The germline V gene encodes CDR1 LGHDT and CDR2 YNNKEL (reference sequence). The length of the CDR3 is 15 residues. The CDR3 region has the DNA TGTGCCAGCAGCCCTCCGGGACAGGGGGCTGGAGGCTACACCTTC. It is translated as CASSPPGQGAGGYTF.

The genes are TRBV27 and TRBJ1-3; D remains unclear. Germline CDR1 reads MNHEY; CDR2 reads SMNVEV (reference sequence). V dropped 2 bases and J dropped 0 bases, with 11 bases sitting between them. The CDR3 has 16 amino acids. CDR3: CASSLHGSPSGNTIYF. DNA for the CDR3: TGTGCCAGCAGTTTACATGGCAGTCCCTCTGGAAACACCATATATTTT.

V and J are TRBV24-1 and TRBJ1-2; D gene uncertain. CDR1 is KGHDR, CDR2 SFDVKD, per germline. CDR3 length: 13 residues. The V gene lost 4 bases and the J gene lost 4 bases, with 9 bases spanning the gap. CDR3: CATSEGGSYGYTF. For the CDR3, the DNA is TGTGCCACCAGTGAAGGAGGGAGCTATGGCTACACCTTC.